Listed here are 7 T cell receptor beta chains from one sample, sequenced in a study of cytomegalovirus exposure and HLA in healthy donors. Primers: 60 Vbeta forward and 13 Jbeta reverse. Assay used: immunoSEQ multiplex PCR; TCRdb lists only in-frame clones, some missing. The data show around 160,000 clones, around 80% seen once. The material sequenced was PBMCs. These receptors were obtained from a human donor in good health.

Turning to this clone: The sample has other DNA sequences that encode this CDR3 too. V and J are TRBV6-1 and TRBJ2-7; TRBD2 might be the D (7 bases). The germline V and J ends were trimmed by 6 bases and 0 bases, with 12 bases remaining between them. Germline assignment: CDR1 MNHNS and CDR2 SASEGT. The CDR3 consists of 14 residues. The CDR3 DNA reads as TGTGCCAGCAGGGGAGGGGGGAGCTCCTACGAGCAGTACTTC. This translates into CASRGGGSSYEQYF.

The chain links TRBV5-1 to TRBJ1-2; a possible D gene is TRBD1 (6 bases). Trimming took 0 bases from V and 4 from J, leaving 10 bases between them. In germline, CDR1 is SGHRS, CDR2 YFSETQ. There are 14 residues in the CDR3. CDR3 in DNA: TGCGCCAGCAGCTTGGAGGGCAGGGGCTATGGCTACACCTTC. It encodes CASSLEGRGYGYTF.

The CDR3 coding sequence is TGCGCCAGCAGCCAGACCGGGACAGGTACCATGAACACTGAAGCTTTCTTT. Its translation: CASSQTGTGTMNTEAFF. The chain employs TRBV4-3 and TRBJ1-1; TRBD1 matches 8 bases. The J segment lost 0 bases and the V segment lost 3 bases, leaving 9 bases of the junction unmatched. This CDR3 has 17 amino acids. Germline lookup yields CDR1 LGHNA and CDR2 YSLEER.

The CDR3 region is CASSLVQTSFYNEQFF. CDR3 coding DNA: TGTGCCAGCAGCTTAGTACAGACCTCCTTCTACAATGAGCAGTTCTTC. The chain is built from TRBV5-6 and TRBJ2-1; no reliable D call. The CDR3 loop spans 16 amino acids. The germline V gene encodes CDR1 SGHDT and CDR2 YYEEEE. The V and J ends lost 2 bases and 3 bases respectively, with 15 bases between them.

V is TRBV7-2 and J is TRBJ1-1; D is unresolved. From germline, CDR1 is SGHTA and CDR2 FQGNSA. This CDR3 is 13 amino acids long. V was clipped by 5 bases and J by 7 bases, with 14 bases between them. Here the CDR3 DNA reads TGTGCCAGCAGCCATCTCGACCGCGGTGAAGCTTTCTTT. Translated: CASSHLDRGEAFF. The full variable domain, in which reference TRBV7-2 and TRBJ1-1 provide the parts outside the CDR3, is GAGVSQSPSNKVTEKGKDVELRCDPISGHTALYWYRQSLGQGLEFLIYFQGNSAPDKSGLPSDRFSAERTGGSVSTLTIQRTQQEDSAVYLCASSHLDRGEAFFGQGTRLTVV.

This clone was picked up one time. V usage is TRBV5-8 and J usage is TRBJ1-4; 12 nucleotides match TRBD1. Germline V lookup: CDR1 SGHTS, CDR2 YDEGEE. V lost 4 bases and J lost 8; bases outside the gene matches: 9. The length of the CDR3 is 16 residues. CDR3 nucleotide sequence: TGTGCCAGCAGCGCCCTCGGGACAGGGGGCCCAGAAAAACTGTTTTTT. Residues: CASSALGTGGPEKLFF.

The gene calls are TRBV7-3 and TRBJ1-1; 9 bases line up with TRBD1. The CDR3 runs 16 residues. V lost 2 bases and J lost 4; bases outside the gene matches: 8. In germline, CDR1 is SGHTA, CDR2 FQGTGA. Here the CDR3 DNA reads TGTGCCAGCAGCTTAGGACAGGGGCTTGGGAGCACTGAAGCTTTCTTT. It specifies CASSLGQGLGSTEAFF.